The 18 T cell receptor beta chains below were found in one sample sequenced in a study of CD8 T cells in Susac syndrome. The authors reverse transcribed about 0.5 to 1 ug RNA with random hexamers. Using its own MiXCR run on the immunoSEQ multiplex PCR reads, TCRdb lists one record per CDR3 protein. The sample has tens of thousands of distinct CDR3 sequences; around nine tenths are singletons. The sample consisted of CD8+ T cells from PBMCs. The receptor source for this set is a human donor in good health.

In its sample, this clonotype was seen once. V usage is TRBV6-2 or TRBV6-3 and J usage is TRBJ1-1; 9 positions agree with TRBD1. There are 16 residues in the CDR3. Trimming cost V 2 bases and J 1 base; bases outside gene matches: 5. Germline CDR1 MNHEY, CDR2 SVGEGT. Here the CDR3 reads CASSYRTGDPNTEAFF. The CDR3 coding sequence is TGTGCCAGCAGTTACCGGACAGGGGACCCGAACACTGAAGCTTTCTTT.

The rearrangement joins TRBV2 to TRBJ2-7, with a tentative D call TRBD1 (5 bases). CDR3 length: 13 residues. Deletions cut 6 bases from V and 9 bases from J, with 18 bases between. CDR1 is SNHLY and CDR2 is FYNNEI in the germline V gene. As DNA, the CDR3 is TGTGCCAGCAGCCTAAACCCAGTACAGGCGCAGTACTTC. It codes for CASSLNPVQAQYF. The entire variable domain, with the rest obtained from reference TRBV2 and TRBJ2-7, is as follows: EPEVTQTPSHQVTQMGQEVILRCVPISNHLYFYWYRQILGQKVEFLVSFYNNEISEKSEIFDDQFSVERPDGSNFTLKIRSTKLEDSAMYFCASSLNPVQAQYFGPGTRLTVT.

The chain couples TRBV5-5 to TRBJ2-1; possibly TRBD1 or TRBD2 for D (5 bases each). Germline values: CDR1 SGHKS, CDR2 YYEKEE (reference sequence). This CDR3 is built from 17 residues. The V end was cut by 4 bases, the J end by 0 bases, with 17 bases between. CDR3 in amino acids: CASSLWGYGSSYNEQFF. CDR3 in DNA: TGTGCCAGCAGCCTGTGGGGGTATGGGAGCTCCTACAATGAGCAGTTCTTC. Supplemented by reference TRBV5-5 and TRBJ2-1, the full variable domain reads DAGVTQSPTHLIKTRGQQVTLRCSPISGHKSVSWYQQVLGQGPQFIFQYYEKEERGRGNFPDRFSARQFPNYSSELNVNALLLGDSALYLCASSLWGYGSSYNEQFFGPGTRLTVL.

This chain connects TRBV6-6 to TRBJ2-7, with D possibly TRBD2 on 5 matching bases. CDR3 size: 14 residues. Trimming stripped 0 bases from V and 6 bases from J, with 12 bases between. Germline CDR1 MNHNY, CDR2 SVGAGI (reference sequence). DNA of the CDR3: TGTGCCAGCAGTTACTCAGAGGGTCGGCGCGAGCAGTACTTC. Its translation: CASSYSEGRREQYF.

The chain employs TRBV19 and TRBJ2-1; D remains ambiguous. The CDR3 consists of 17 residues. The germline gives CDR1 LNHDA, CDR2 SQIVND (reference sequence). V was trimmed by 4 bases and J by 0 bases, leaving 16 bases between them. The CDR3 bases are TGTGCCAGTAGTACCCCCGTGGCGGACCACTCCTACAATGAGCAGTTCTTC. Translating gives CASSTPVADHSYNEQFF.

This sequence joins TRBV4-1 and TRBJ1-3; D ambiguous. There are 17 residues in the CDR3. The V and J ends lost 0 bases and 0 bases respectively, with 12 bases between them. CDR1 is MGHRA and CDR2 is YSYEKL in the germline V gene. In DNA form, the CDR3 reads TGCGCCAGCAGCCAAGATAGGGTGGAGACCTCTGGAAACACCATATATTTT. Translating gives CASSQDRVETSGNTIYF.

The sample holds a few counts of this clonotype. CDR3 DNA sequence: TGTGCCAGCAGTCTAGAATGGCAAGAGACCCAGTACTTC. It translates to CASSLEWQETQYF. V is TRBV6-5 and J is TRBJ2-5; D is unclear. This CDR3 has 13 amino acids. The V and J ends lost 5 bases and 2 bases respectively, with 9 bases between them. Germline V lookup: CDR1 MNHEY, CDR2 SVGAGI.

The CDR3 sequence: CATETSREQYF. CDR3 sequence (DNA): TGTGCCACGGAAACGTCGCGCGAGCAGTACTTC. The chain carries TRBV6-2 or TRBV6-3 and TRBJ2-7; D ambiguous. The CDR3 spans 11 residues. With 10 bases removed from V and 6 bases from J, the gap between germline ends came to 13 bases. Germline V gives CDR1 MNHEY, CDR2 SVGEGT.

This clonotype was seen a single time. The chain is built from TRBV23-1 and TRBJ2-1; maybe TRBD1 (6 bases). Being an ORF, TRBV23-1 has a function that is uncertain. CDR3 length: 14 residues. With 7 bases removed from V and 5 bases from J, the gap between germline ends came to 15 bases. CDR3 nucleotide sequence: TGCGCCAGCATGCAACAGGGCCCGCACAATGAGCAGTTCTTC. It encodes CASMQQGPHNEQFF.

The V gene is TRBV2, the J gene TRBJ1-3; possibly TRBD1 for D (6 bases). The CDR3 has 18 residues. V was trimmed by 1 base and J by 10 bases, leaving 26 bases between them. CDR1 SNHLY and CDR2 FYNNEI come from the germline V gene. The CDR3 sequence: CASSEDQSGYRGPWTIYF. The DNA of the CDR3 is TGTGCCAGCAGTGAAGACCAAAGTGGGTACCGGGGGCCTTGGACCATATATTTT.

This chain connects TRBV5-1 to TRBJ1-1, with 7 bases that match TRBD1. With V trimmed by 4 bases and J by 4 bases, 19 bases remained unmatched. Germline CDR1 and CDR2: SGHRS and YFSETQ. This CDR3 has 18 residues. In nucleotides, the CDR3 is TGCGCCAGCAGCCGAGCGTGGGAGGGACCAGGGGGGATCACTGAAGCTTTCTTT. It translates to CASSRAWEGPGGITEAFF.

This rearrangement joins TRBV2 to TRBJ2-5; 9 nucleotides line up with TRBD1. In germline, CDR1 is SNHLY, CDR2 FYNNEI. After removal of 3 bases from V and 5 bases from J, the junction contained 7 bases not matched to a gene. This CDR3 has 15 residues. The chain's CDR3 is CASSDAGQGQETQYF. The CDR3 DNA is TGTGCCAGCAGTGATGCGGGACAGGGCCAGGAGACCCAGTACTTC.

The chain uses TRBV7-2 and TRBJ1-6, with D perhaps TRBD1 (5 bases). The CDR3 has 15 amino acids. Trimming removed 0 bases at V and 7 bases at J, with 10 bases between. Germline V CDR1 and CDR2: SGHTA, FQGNSA. CDR3 DNA: TGTGCCAGCAGCTTAGCTAGCCAGGGAAATTCACCCCTCCACTTT. Its translation: CASSLASQGNSPLHF.

V and J are TRBV10-3 and TRBJ1-1, with D perhaps TRBD1 (5 bases). Germline V lookup: CDR1 ENHRY, CDR2 SYGVKD. CDR3 length equals 13 residues. V lost 11 bases, J lost 5 bases, and 18 bases lay in between. The CDR3 region is CASRHGAMTEAFF. In nucleotides, the CDR3 is TGTGCCTCCAGACATGGGGCTATGACTGAAGCTTTCTTT.

J is TRBJ2-1 and V is TRBV7-9, with D perhaps TRBD2 (6 bases). Trimming removed 9 bases from V and 12 bases from J, with 21 bases in between. Germline CDR1 reads SEHNR; CDR2 reads FQNEAQ (reference sequence). The CDR3 is 13 residues long. The chain's CDR3 is CASWLGGTPGQFF. CDR3 nucleotides: TGTGCCAGTTGGTTGGGCGGGACCCCGGGGCAGTTCTTC.

V usage is TRBV19 and J usage is TRBJ1-2; D might be TRBD1 (5 bases). The CDR3 has 13 amino acids. V lost 6 bases and J 5 bases, leaving 13 bases between the germline ends. Germline CDR1 reads LNHDA; CDR2 reads SQIVND (reference sequence). In DNA form, the CDR3 reads TGTGCCAGTAGCGGACTTGGGGGATATGGCTACACCTTC. The encoded protein is CASSGLGGYGYTF.

The chain has TRBV20-1 and TRBJ1-1, with 7 bases lining up with TRBD1. Germline V gives CDR1 DFQATT, CDR2 SNEGSKA (reference sequence). There are 14 residues in the CDR3. With V trimmed by 6 bases and J by 0 bases, 7 bases remained unmatched. CDR3 DNA sequence: TGCAGTGCCTCCTCGGACAGGTTGAACACTGAAGCTTTCTTT. This sequence encodes CSASSDRLNTEAFF.

The chain uses TRBV29-1 and TRBJ2-7, with 8 bases lining up with TRBD1. The CDR3 totals 14 residues. Unmatched junction bases numbered 9, after V lost 8 bases and J lost 0 bases. Germline V CDR1 and CDR2: SQVTM, ANQGSEA. In DNA form, the CDR3 reads TGCAGCCTTATTTGCAGGGGGCCCTCCTACGAGCAGTACTTC. Protein sequence: CSLICRGPSYEQYF.